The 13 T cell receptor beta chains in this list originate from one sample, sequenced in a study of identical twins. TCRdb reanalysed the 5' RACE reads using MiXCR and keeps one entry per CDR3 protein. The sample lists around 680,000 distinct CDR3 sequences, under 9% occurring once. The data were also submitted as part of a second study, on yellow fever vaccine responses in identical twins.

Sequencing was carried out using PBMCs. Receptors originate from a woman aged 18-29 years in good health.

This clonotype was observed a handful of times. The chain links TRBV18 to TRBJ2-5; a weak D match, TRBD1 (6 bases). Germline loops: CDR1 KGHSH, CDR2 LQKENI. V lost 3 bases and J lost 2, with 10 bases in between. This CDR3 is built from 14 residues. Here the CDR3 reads CASSPKGQQETQYF. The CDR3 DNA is TGTGCCAGCTCACCGAAAGGACAGCAAGAGACCCAGTACTTC.

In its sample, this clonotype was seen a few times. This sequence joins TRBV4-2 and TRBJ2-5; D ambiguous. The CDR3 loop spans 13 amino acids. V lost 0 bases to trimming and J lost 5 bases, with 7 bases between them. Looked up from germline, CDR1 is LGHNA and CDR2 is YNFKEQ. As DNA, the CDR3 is TGTGCCAGCAGCCAAGAGAACGTGGAGACCCAGTACTTC. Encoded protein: CASSQENVETQYF.

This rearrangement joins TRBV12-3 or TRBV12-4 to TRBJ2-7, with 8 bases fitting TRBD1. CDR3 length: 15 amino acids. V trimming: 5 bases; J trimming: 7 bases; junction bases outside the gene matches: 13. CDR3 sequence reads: CASSPLRAGGNEQYF. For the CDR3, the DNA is TGTGCCAGCAGTCCATTGAGGGCAGGGGGCAATGAGCAGTACTTC.

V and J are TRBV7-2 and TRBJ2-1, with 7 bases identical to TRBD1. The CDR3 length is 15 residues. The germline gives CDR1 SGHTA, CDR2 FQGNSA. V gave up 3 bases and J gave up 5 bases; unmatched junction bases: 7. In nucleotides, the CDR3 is TGTGCCAGCAGCTTCGACAGGGAAGATAACAATGAGCAGTTCTTC. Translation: CASSFDREDNNEQFF.

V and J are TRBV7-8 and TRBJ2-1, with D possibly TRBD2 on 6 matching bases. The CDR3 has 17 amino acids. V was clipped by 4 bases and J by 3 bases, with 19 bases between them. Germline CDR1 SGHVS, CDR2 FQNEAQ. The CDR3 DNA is TGTGCCAGCAGCTCAAGCCCGGGACTGCAGAGCTACAATGAGCAGTTCTTC. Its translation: CASSSSPGLQSYNEQFF.

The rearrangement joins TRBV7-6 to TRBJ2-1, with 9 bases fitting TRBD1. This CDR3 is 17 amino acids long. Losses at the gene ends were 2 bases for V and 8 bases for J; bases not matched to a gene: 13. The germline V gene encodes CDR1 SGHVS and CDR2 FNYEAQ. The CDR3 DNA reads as TGTGCCAGCAGCTTATTAGTCCGGACAGGGGAAGGCGATGAGCAGTTCTTC. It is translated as CASSLLVRTGEGDEQFF.

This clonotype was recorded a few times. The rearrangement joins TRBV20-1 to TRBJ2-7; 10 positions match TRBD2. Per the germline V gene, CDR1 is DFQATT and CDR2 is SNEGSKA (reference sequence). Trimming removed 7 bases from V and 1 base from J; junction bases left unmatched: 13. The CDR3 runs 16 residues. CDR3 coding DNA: TGCAGTGTTCCCTCACCCCTAGCGGGAGCATCCTACGAGCAGTACTTC. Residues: CSVPSPLAGASYEQYF.

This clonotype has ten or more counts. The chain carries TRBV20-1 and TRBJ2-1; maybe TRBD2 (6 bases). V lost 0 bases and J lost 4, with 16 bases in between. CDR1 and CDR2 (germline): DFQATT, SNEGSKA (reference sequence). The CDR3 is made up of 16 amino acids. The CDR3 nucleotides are TGCAGTGCTAGAGATCAGCTGGACGGGGGATACAATGAGCAGTTCTTC. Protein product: CSARDQLDGGYNEQFF.

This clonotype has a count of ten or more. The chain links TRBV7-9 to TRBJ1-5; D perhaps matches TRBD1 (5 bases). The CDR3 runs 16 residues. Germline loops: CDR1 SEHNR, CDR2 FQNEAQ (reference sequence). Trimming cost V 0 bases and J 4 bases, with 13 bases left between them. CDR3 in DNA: TGTGCCAGCAGCTTAGCAGAGTCAGGGCCTAATCAGCCCCAGCATTTT. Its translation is CASSLAESGPNQPQHF.

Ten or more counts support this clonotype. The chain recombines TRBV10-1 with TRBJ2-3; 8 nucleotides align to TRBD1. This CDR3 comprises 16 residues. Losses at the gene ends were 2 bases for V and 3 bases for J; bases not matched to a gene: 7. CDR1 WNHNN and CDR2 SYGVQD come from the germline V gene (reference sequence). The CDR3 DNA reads TGCGCCAGCAGTGAGGATCGGACAGGGTGGACAGATACGCAGTATTTT. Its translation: CASSEDRTGWTDTQYF.

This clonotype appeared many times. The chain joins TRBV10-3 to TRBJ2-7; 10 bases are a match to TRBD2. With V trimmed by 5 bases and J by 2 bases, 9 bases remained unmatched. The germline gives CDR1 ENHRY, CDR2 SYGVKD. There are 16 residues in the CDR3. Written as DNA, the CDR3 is TGTGCCATCAGTCGGAGGCTAGCGGGGGATACCTACGAGCAGTACTTC. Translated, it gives CAISRRLAGDTYEQYF.

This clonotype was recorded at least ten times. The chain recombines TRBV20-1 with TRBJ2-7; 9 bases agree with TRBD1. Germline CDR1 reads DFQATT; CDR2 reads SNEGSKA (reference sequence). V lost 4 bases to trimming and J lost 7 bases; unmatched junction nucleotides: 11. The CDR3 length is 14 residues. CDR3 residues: CSAKTGGYLREQYF. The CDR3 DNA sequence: TGCAGTGCTAAGACAGGGGGATACCTGAGGGAGCAGTACTTC.

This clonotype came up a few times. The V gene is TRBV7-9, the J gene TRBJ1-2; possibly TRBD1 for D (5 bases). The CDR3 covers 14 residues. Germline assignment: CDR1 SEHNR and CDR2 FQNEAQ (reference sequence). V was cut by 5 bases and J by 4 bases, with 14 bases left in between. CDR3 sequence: CASSLKGQTYGYTF. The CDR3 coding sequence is TGTGCCAGCAGCCTCAAAGGACAAACCTATGGCTACACCTTC.